The subject of this entry is one T cell receptor beta chain. This clonotype was counted at least ten times. Its antigen is currently not known. No much larger clone exists at a distance of one base, and base qualities are not known. This entry belongs to a study of neurological immune-mediated disorders (dated by TCRdb to between 2018 and 2021). Regarding the research as a whole: Of the roughly 34 multiple sclerosis patients, some 30 had relapsing-remitting MS and 3 had secondary progressive MS. The 90 to 120 TCR-beta libraries covered PBMC samples along with longitudinal samples, technical triplicates, and paired sorted CD4+ and CD8+ T-cell subsets. Peripheral blood TCR-beta repertoires from patients with HTLV-I-associated myelopathy (HAM/TSP), patients with multiple sclerosis, and healthy controls were compared in the study using UMI-based sequencing. The cohort comprised roughly 65 subjects: about 14 HAM/TSP patients, 35 or so multiple sclerosis patients and about 20 healthy controls.

V loses 0 bases, J loses 4 bases, and the germline ends lie 18 bases apart. Via the germline V gene, CDR1 is MNHEY and CDR2 SVGAGI. Including cysteine and phenylalanine, the CDR3 has 17 amino acids. Solely the CDR3 DNA is kept, with 51 bases framed from the first base. To synthesize cDNA, template-switch 5'RACE was performed with a primer carrying a 10-nucleotide random unique molecular identifier so that each TCR transcript was tagged. Every sequencing run covered 15-18 subjects and yielded more than 160 million TCR-beta sequences. The RNeasy kit was used for extraction of total RNA. TCR-beta VDJ regions were amplified with primers for the TCR constant region and the 5'RACE anchor, using the KAPA Real-time Library Amplification kit. Sample indexes and Illumina adaptors were added in a first PCR, after which library yield was increased in a second PCR. The roughly 650 bp TCR product was size-selected on a 2% E-gel SizeSelection system after Ampure bead purification. Library quality was checked on a Bioanalyzer, concentration was measured with Qubit, and libraries were quantified with the Kapa Library Quantification kit before pooling. Paired-end 2 x 150 bp sequencing of the libraries was performed on an Illumina HiSeq 2500. To increase sequence diversity, roughly 24-31% phiX was spiked into each library pool. The authors' analysis ran thus. The quality-filtered reads were processed with the UMI-based MiGEC pipeline, whose error correction step removed more than 80% of the raw TCR sequences. IMGT germline references were used for aligning VDJ genes, and each clonotype was defined as a unique CDR3 amino acid sequence together with its V-J genes. Clonal expansion, Shannon diversity and CDR3 relatedness were evaluated with VDJtools (CalcPairwiseDistances, ClusterSamples), while phylogenetic trees were built in CLCbio workbench. Clones with at least 8 unique UMIs were defined as expanded, with this threshold being based on coefficient-of-variation modelling across technical triplicates. The raw public data were reprocessed by TCRdb itself: fastp quality trimming at Q25, MiXCR clonotype calling, in-frame beta chains only. Each entry is one CDR3 protein sequence, shown with its most common DNA and genes. The V and J calls reflect TCRdb's pipeline rather than the authors' work. Across this sample there are over 35,000 distinct CDR3 sequences, with approximately 2.4% seen only once. In total, the top ten clones hold roughly 12% of the sample.

Summary of the overall study and its limitations: No identical CDR3 amino acid sequences were found to be shared among expanded clones across subjects, suggesting that TCR-beta repertoires were private in all groups. In phylogenetic analysis, the repertoires of 18 of 34 MS patients grouped into a cluster of related CDR3 sequences, which suggests a possible signature at the repertoire level. No association of the MS cluster with clinical or MRI features was observed, and the need for larger cohorts was stated by the authors. TCR clonal expansion was highest in HAM/TSP patients and lowest in MS patients, with MS patients falling below even healthy controls.

Libraries from unsorted PBMCs were made from 2 million PBMCs kept in RNAlater at -80 degrees C until RNA extraction. Multiple sclerosis patients were enrolled in a US clinical protocol evaluating disease progression by magnetic resonance imaging. Peripheral blood underwent Ficoll-Hypaque density gradient centrifugation to isolate PBMCs, which were then cryopreserved in liquid nitrogen. The receptor chain draws on TRBV6-5 and TRBJ1-2, and perhaps TRBD1 as D gene, on 6 matching bases. This sequence originates from a man aged 25-40 years with multiple sclerosis. What was sequenced was PBMCs. At the DNA level, the sequence is TGTGCCAGCAGTTACTCCTCCGGGGTACAGGGTGGCTATGGCTACACCTTC. Translated, it gives CASSYSSGVQGGYGYTF.